Listed below are T cell receptor beta chains from one sample, sequenced in a study of regulatory and conventional T cells in RAG deficiency. Profiling relied on immunoSEQ multiplex PCR, and the TCRdb table lists in-frame clones only, not all of them. The table records 20,000 to 25,000 clones, roughly 96% of them present only once. These data were likewise used in another study, on regulatory T cells.

The sequenced sample consisted of CD25- CD4+ T cells sorted from blood. These receptors all stem from a human donor in good health. Each CDR3 is given with its conserved first and last residue.

V,CDR3
TRBV6-5,CASSYSILAGGDEQFF
TRBV19,CASSRGQGGFGQPQHF
TRBV18,CASSPMGAAYEQYF
TRBV29-1,CSTRLQDSEQYF
TRBV10-3,CAISGGTSGGRSSYEQYF
TRBV11-3,CASRGPGADTQYF
TRBV27,CASSRLYTDTQYF
TRBV11-2,CASSLGRTTYEQYF
TRBV5-4,CASSLKRDGTDTQYF
TRBV19,CASSLLGQSNQPQHF
TRBV27,CASSVKRTGSTGYTF
TRBV5-3,CARSFTGGATKNSPLHF
TRBV6-5,CASSPFNRNSPLHF
TRBV19,CASLRAGNTEAFF
TRBV2,CASMADREFYNEQFF
TRBV2,CASSNWDSINYGYTF
TRBV5-4,CASSDRTGWPYEQYF
TRBV6-5,CASRLGERGGNEQFF
TRBV10-1,CASSTGKGNTIYF
TRBV5-1,CASSLGASGLYNEQFF
TRBV7-9,CASKGERGYTF
TRBV27,CASSLRAGSISGNTIYF
TRBV28,CASRSGGEGSYEQYF
TRBV28,CASTHYGRQTEAFF
TRBV6-5,CASSHPGQSYEQYF
TRBV6-5,CASSRGEAHTDTQYF
TRBV6-1,CASSGNSQTSSSYNEQFF
TRBV27,CASRRSLTGEGYTF
TRBV27,CASSRLRDPSGVAGWYEQYF
TRBV9,CASSVGTSGGSDTQYF
TRBV28,CASSLMAQPQHF
TRBV9,CASSVELAGDGNEQFF
TRBV18,CASSLMTDKETQYF
TRBV7-2,CASSLPAGKFGGYTF
TRBV10-3,CAISDGGYEQYF
TRBV4-1,CASSQAPLTGSVNTEAFF
TRBV6-6,CASSYAANYGYTF
TRBV6-6,CASSQTSGGGNEQFF
TRBV19,CASSGLAGASTDTQYF
TRBV28,CASSLHRQGANIQYF
TRBV5-1,CASSVYGGSNQPQHF
TRBV2,CASSEGAYGYTF
TRBV19,CASTRGAGDTQYF
TRBV19,CASSIRGQGSRNQPQHF
TRBV28,CASSRSWTRGNYEQYF